Listed below are T cell receptor beta chains from one sample, sequenced in a study of CD8 T cells in Susac syndrome. TCRdb used MiXCR to reprocess the immunoSEQ multiplex PCR reads, holding one entry per CDR3 protein. The sample records roughly 80,000 distinct CDR3 sequences, 90% to 95% being singletons. Specimen: CD8+ T cells from PBMCs. These TCRs come from a human donor in good health. The CDR3 runs from the conserved cysteine through the conserved F or W. The order of the fields is J gene, V gene, CDR3 protein.

J gene: TRBJ1-5; V gene: TRBV2; CDR3 protein: CASSGGQPQHF
J gene: TRBJ2-4; V gene: TRBV7-9; CDR3 protein: CASSPSGGAVNIQYF
J gene: TRBJ1-1; V gene: TRBV7-6; CDR3 protein: CASKKRTLNTEAFF
J gene: TRBJ2-3; V gene: TRBV9; CDR3 protein: CASSEGGLSDTQYF
J gene: TRBJ2-2; V gene: TRBV20-1; CDR3 protein: CSARDETSGDLNTGELFF
J gene: TRBJ2-2; V gene: TRBV9; CDR3 protein: CASSPQGRRTGELFF
J gene: TRBJ1-1; V gene: TRBV19; CDR3 protein: CASRSVKLEAFF
J gene: TRBJ2-7; V gene: TRBV19; CDR3 protein: CASSLGQGVSYEQYF
J gene: TRBJ2-5; V gene: TRBV20-1; CDR3 protein: CSADRLAGGETQYF
J gene: TRBJ2-1; V gene: TRBV18; CDR3 protein: CASSPGDPTLLYNEQFF
J gene: TRBJ1-2; V gene: TRBV29-1; CDR3 protein: CSVGNRGGYTF
J gene: TRBJ2-1; V gene: TRBV6-5; CDR3 protein: CASIRPGGNEQFF
J gene: TRBJ2-5; V gene: TRBV2; CDR3 protein: CASSEAGNFVPQYF
J gene: TRBJ1-2; V gene: TRBV27; CDR3 protein: CASSPRSFYGYTF
J gene: TRBJ1-2; V gene: TRBV4-1; CDR3 protein: CASSQGDSNYGYTF
J gene: TRBJ1-2; V gene: TRBV20-1; CDR3 protein: CSARPGGLGISNYGYTF
J gene: TRBJ1-2; V gene: TRBV5-1; CDR3 protein: CASSSSDVGGVYGYTF
J gene: TRBJ1-5; V gene: TRBV27; CDR3 protein: CASSLNPPGNQPQHF
J gene: TRBJ2-3; V gene: TRBV30; CDR3 protein: CAWSGWQGARIPTQYF
J gene: TRBJ1-1; V gene: TRBV3-1; CDR3 protein: CASSQAGQGMLGTEAFF
J gene: TRBJ2-5; V gene: TRBV4-3; CDR3 protein: CASSQDLTQGEETQYF